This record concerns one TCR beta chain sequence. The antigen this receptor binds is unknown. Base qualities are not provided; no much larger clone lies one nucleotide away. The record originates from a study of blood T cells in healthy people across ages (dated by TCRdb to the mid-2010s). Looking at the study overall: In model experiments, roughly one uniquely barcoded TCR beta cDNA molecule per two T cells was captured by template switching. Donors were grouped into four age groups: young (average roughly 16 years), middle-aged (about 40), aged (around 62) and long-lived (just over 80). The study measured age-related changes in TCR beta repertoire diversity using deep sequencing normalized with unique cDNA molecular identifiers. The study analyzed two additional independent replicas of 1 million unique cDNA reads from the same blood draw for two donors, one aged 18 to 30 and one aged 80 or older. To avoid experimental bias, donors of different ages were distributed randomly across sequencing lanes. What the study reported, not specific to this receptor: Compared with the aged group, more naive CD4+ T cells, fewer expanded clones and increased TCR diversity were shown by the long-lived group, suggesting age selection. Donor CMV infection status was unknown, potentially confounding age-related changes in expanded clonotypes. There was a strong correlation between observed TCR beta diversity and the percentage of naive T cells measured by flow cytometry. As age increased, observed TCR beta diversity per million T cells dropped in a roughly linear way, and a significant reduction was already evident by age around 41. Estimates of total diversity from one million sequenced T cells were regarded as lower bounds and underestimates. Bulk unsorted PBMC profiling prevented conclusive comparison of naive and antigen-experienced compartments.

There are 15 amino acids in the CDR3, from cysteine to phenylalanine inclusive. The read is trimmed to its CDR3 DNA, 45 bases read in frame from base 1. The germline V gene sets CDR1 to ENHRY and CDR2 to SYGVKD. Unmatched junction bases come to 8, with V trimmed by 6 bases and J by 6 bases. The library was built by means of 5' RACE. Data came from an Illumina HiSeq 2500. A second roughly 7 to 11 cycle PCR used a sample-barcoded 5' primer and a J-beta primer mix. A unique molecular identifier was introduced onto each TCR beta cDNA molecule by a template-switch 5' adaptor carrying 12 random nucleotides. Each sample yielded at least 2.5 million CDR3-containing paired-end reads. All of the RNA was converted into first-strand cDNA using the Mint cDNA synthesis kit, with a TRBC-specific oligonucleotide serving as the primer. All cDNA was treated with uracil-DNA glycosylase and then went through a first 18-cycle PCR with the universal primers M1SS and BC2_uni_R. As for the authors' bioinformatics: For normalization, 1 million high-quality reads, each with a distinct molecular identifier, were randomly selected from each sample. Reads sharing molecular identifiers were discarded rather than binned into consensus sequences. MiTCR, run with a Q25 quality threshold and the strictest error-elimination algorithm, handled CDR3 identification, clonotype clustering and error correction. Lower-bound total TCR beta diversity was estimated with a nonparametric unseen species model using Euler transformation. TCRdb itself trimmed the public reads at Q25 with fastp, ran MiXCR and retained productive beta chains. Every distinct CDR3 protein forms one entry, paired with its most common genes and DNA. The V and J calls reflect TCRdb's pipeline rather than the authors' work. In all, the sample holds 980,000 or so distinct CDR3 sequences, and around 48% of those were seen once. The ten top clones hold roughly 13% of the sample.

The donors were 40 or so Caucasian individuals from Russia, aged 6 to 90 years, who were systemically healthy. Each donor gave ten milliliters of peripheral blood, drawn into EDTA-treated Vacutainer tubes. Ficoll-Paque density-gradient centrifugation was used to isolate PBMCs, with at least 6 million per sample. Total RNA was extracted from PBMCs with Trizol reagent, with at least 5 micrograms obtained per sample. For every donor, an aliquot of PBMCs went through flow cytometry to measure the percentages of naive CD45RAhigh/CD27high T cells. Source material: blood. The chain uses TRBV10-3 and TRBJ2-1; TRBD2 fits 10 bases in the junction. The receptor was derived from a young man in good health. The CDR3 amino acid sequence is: CAIRPSAGGLNEQFF. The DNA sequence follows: TGTGCCATCAGACCTTCAGCGGGGGGGCTCAATGAGCAGTTCTTC.